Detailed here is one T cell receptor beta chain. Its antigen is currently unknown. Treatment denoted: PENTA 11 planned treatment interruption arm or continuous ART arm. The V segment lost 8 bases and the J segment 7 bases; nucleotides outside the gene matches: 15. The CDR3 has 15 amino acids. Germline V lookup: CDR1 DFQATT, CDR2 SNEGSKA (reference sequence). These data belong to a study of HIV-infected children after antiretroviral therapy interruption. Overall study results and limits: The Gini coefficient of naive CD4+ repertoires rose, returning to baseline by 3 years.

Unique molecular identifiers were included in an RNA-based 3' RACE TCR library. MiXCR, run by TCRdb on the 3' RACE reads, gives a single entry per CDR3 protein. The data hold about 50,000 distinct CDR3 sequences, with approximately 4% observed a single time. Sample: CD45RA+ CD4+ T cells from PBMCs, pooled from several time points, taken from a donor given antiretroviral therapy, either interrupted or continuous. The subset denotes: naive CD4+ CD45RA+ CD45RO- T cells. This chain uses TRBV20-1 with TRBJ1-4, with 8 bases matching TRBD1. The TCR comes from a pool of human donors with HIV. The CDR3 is CSSADRVGVGEKLFF. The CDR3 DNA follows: TGCAGTTCCGCGGACAGGGTAGGAGTAGGTGAAAAACTGTTTTTT.